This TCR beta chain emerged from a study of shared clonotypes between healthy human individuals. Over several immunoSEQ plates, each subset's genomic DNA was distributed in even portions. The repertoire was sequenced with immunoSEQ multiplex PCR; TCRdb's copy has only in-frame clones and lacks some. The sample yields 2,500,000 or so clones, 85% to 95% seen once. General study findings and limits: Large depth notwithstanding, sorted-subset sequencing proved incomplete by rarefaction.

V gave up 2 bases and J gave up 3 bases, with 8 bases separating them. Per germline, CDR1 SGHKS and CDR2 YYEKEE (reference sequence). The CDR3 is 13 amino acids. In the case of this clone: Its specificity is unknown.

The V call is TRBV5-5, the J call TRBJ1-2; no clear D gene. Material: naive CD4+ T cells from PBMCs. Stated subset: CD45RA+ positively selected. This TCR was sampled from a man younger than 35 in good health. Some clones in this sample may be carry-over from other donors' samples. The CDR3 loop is CASSLPSHYGYTF. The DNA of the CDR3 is TGTGCCAGCAGCTTACCATCCCACTATGGCTACACCTTC.